This passage covers 21 T cell receptor beta chains from one sample sequenced in a study of blood T cell repertoires in COVID-19. The table came from immunoSEQ multiplex PCR; TCRdb's copy has only in-frame clones and leaves some out. The table includes some 29,000 clones, around 90% detected once. The source material was peripheral blood. These receptors all stem from a man between 65 and 80 years old with active or convalescent COVID-19.

The CDR3 region is CSASPGVGGGGEKLFF. The CDR3 coding sequence is TGCAGTGCTAGTCCCGGGGTCGGCGGGGGTGGTGAAAAACTGTTTTTT. J is TRBJ1-4 and V is TRBV20-1, with a possible D match to TRBD1 (5 bases). The CDR3 spans 16 residues. Germline assignment: CDR1 DFQATT and CDR2 SNEGSKA (reference sequence). Trimming cost V 3 bases and J 7 bases, with 21 bases left between them.

The chain combines TRBV10-3 with TRBJ2-3; TRBD2 matches at 10 bases. Per germline, CDR1 ENHRY and CDR2 SYGVKD. This CDR3 contains 16 residues. V was clipped by 0 bases and J by 5 bases; unmatched bases: 5. This CDR3 is CAISESSGGALDTQYF. CDR3 nucleotides: TGTGCCATCAGTGAGTCGAGCGGGGGGGCATTAGATACGCAGTATTTT.

The chain carries TRBV27 and TRBJ1-5; D not certain. The CDR3 runs to 15 residues. Germline V gene sequence: CDR1 MNHEY, CDR2 SMNVEV (reference sequence). With 10 bases removed from V and 1 base from J, the gap between germline ends came to 17 bases. The CDR3 DNA reads TGTGCCACCCGGGGAAGAGGGTCGAGCAATCAGCCCCAGCATTTT. It yields the protein CATRGRGSSNQPQHF.

J is TRBJ1-1 and V is TRBV5-1, with no clear D. With 0 bases removed from V and 1 base from J, the gap between germline ends came to 10 bases. Germline V lookup: CDR1 SGHRS, CDR2 YFSETQ. CDR3 length: 15 residues. CDR3 loop: CASSLDRAPNTEAFF. The CDR3 coding sequence is TGCGCCAGCAGCTTGGACCGAGCCCCGAACACTGAAGCTTTCTTT.

The V and J genes are TRBV4-1 and TRBJ1-2; D remains unclear. This CDR3 has 16 amino acids. The V end lost 0 bases, the J end lost 0 bases, and 11 bases lay between the germline ends. The germline gives CDR1 MGHRA, CDR2 YSYEKL. The CDR3 DNA sequence: TGCGCCAGCAGCCAAGAAGTTCGGTATTCTAACTATGGCTACACCTTC. This codes for CASSQEVRYSNYGYTF.

The chain joins TRBV2 to TRBJ2-7; 11 bases align to TRBD1. After removal of 8 bases from V and 6 bases from J, the junction contained 3 bases not matched to a gene. CDR1 and CDR2 from the germline V gene are SNHLY and FYNNEI. The CDR3 runs 12 residues. The CDR3 sequence is CASRDRGIEQYF. The CDR3 DNA reads TGTGCCAGCCGGGACAGGGGGATCGAGCAGTACTTC.

CDR3 sequence: CASQQVLFSEAFF. CDR3 sequence (DNA): TGTGCCAGCCAACAGGTATTATTCTCTGAAGCTTTCTTT. J is TRBJ1-1 and V is TRBV9, with D possibly TRBD1 on 5 matching bases. The CDR3 has 13 residues. V was shortened by 7 bases and J by 6 bases, with 16 bases between the two germline ends. Per germline, CDR1 SGDLS and CDR2 YYNGEE.

This chain links TRBV6-5 with TRBJ1-6; perhaps TRBD1 as D (6 bases). Trimming left V 4 bases short and J 7 bases short, with 14 bases between. CDR1 and CDR2 from the germline V gene are MNHEY and SVGAGI. The CDR3 is 15 amino acids. The CDR3 region has the DNA TGTGCCAGCAGTTTACGGGGGGCAACGAATTCACCCCTCCACTTT. Residues: CASSLRGATNSPLHF.

The rearrangement uses TRBV7-9 and TRBJ1-1; no firm D call. The CDR3 consists of 13 residues. V dropped 1 base and J dropped 5 bases, with 8 bases sitting between them. From germline, CDR1 is SEHNR and CDR2 FQNEAQ (reference sequence). The CDR3 sequence is CASSLERGTEAFF. In DNA, the CDR3 is TGTGCCAGCAGCTTAGAGAGAGGGACTGAAGCTTTCTTT.

This rearrangement joins TRBV19 to TRBJ2-5, with 10 nucleotides matching TRBD2. The CDR3 spans 17 residues. After removal of 5 bases from V and 2 bases from J, the junction contained 11 bases not matched to a gene. Germline V lookup: CDR1 LNHDA, CDR2 SQIVND (reference sequence). The CDR3 DNA is TGTGCCAGTAGTTCCTGGAGTCTAGCGGGGGTACAAGAGACCCAGTACTTC. It is translated as CASSSWSLAGVQETQYF.

There are a few counts of this clone. The J gene is TRBJ2-1, the V gene TRBV24-1, with 12 nucleotides matching TRBD1. The CDR3 consists of 15 residues. The J segment lost 8 bases and the V segment lost 4 bases, leaving 5 bases of the junction unmatched. The germline V gene encodes CDR1 KGHDR and CDR2 SFDVKD. The CDR3 reads CATSDAGTGGDEQFF. The CDR3 DNA reads TGTGCCACCAGTGACGCCGGGACAGGGGGCGATGAGCAGTTCTTC.

This chain uses TRBV10-3 with TRBJ1-1, with no clear D. Trimming cost V 5 bases and J 1 base, with 11 bases left between them. This CDR3 has 14 amino acids. CDR1 and CDR2 from the germline V gene are ENHRY and SYGVKD. CDR3 nucleotides: TGTGCCATCAGTCCCGTCGGAGGGAACACTGAAGCTTTCTTT. It translates to CAISPVGGNTEAFF.

The gene calls are TRBV6-6 and TRBJ2-1, with TRBD1 identical over 11 bases. V was pared by 7 bases and J by 15 bases, with 8 bases of the junction left unmatched. The CDR3 length is 12 residues. Germline values: CDR1 MNHNY, CDR2 SVGAGI (reference sequence). The CDR3 reads CASTHLGTGGFF. The DNA for the CDR3 is TGTGCCAGCACCCACCTGGGGACAGGGGGGTTCTTC.

The gene calls are TRBV21-1 and TRBJ2-7; no DNA check was done on the table's D call, TRBD1. TRBV21-1 is termed a pseudogene. The CDR3 length is 13 residues. The chain's CDR3 is CASSKDRPYEQYF. DNA for the CDR3: TGTGCCAGCAGCAAAGACAGGCCCTACGAGCAGTACTTC.

The sample holds a few counts of this clone. The chain recombines TRBV2 with TRBJ1-4; D unresolved. The CDR3 length is 12 residues. Germline CDR1 is SNHLY and CDR2 is FYNNEI. Between the trimmed V and J ends, which lost 8 bases and 7 bases, there was a span of 11 bases. CDR3 loop: CASQTNGEKLFF. CDR3 DNA: TGTGCCAGCCAGACAAATGGTGAAAAACTGTTTTTT.

CDR3: CASSLEQTNTEAFF. DNA of the CDR3: TGTGCCAGCAGTTTGGAACAGACGAACACTGAAGCTTTCTTT. The V and J genes are TRBV27 and TRBJ1-1; D is unclear. The CDR3 has 14 amino acids. Deletions cut 3 bases from V and 1 base from J, with 9 bases between. CDR1 is MNHEY and CDR2 is SMNVEV in the germline V gene (reference sequence).

The chain uses TRBV28 and TRBJ2-3, with D maybe TRBD2 (5 bases). From germline, CDR1 is MDHEN and CDR2 SYDVKM. This CDR3 is 10 amino acids long. Trimming left V 8 bases short and J 5 bases short, with 5 bases between. The CDR3 is CASGRDTQYF. Here the CDR3 DNA reads TGTGCCAGCGGGAGAGATACGCAGTATTTT.

This chain joins TRBV6-5 and TRBJ2-3; D uncertain. From germline, CDR1 is MNHEY and CDR2 SVGAGI. CDR3 length: 12 amino acids. V was pared by 2 bases and J by 6 bases, with 6 bases between. For the CDR3, the DNA is TGTGCCAGCAGTTACCCCTTGGATACGCAGTATTTT. As protein: CASSYPLDTQYF.

Only one count was recorded for this clone. CDR3 nucleotide sequence: TGTGCCAGTAGAGAGTATAATTCACCCCTCCACTTT. Its translation is CASREYNSPLHF. The chain links TRBV19 to TRBJ1-6; D remains ambiguous. Per the germline V gene, CDR1 is LNHDA and CDR2 is SQIVND (reference sequence). With 6 bases removed from V and 4 bases from J, the gap between germline ends came to 4 bases. The CDR3 runs to 12 residues.

The chain is built from TRBV6-5 and TRBJ2-7; 8 bases are shared with TRBD1. Germline CDR1 is MNHEY and CDR2 is SVGAGI. V trimming: 0 bases; J trimming: 0 bases; junction bases outside the gene matches: 4. CDR3 length equals 16 residues. The chain's CDR3 is CASSYSSGGYSYEQYF. The CDR3 DNA sequence: TGTGCCAGCAGTTACTCGTCAGGGGGCTACTCCTACGAGCAGTACTTC.

The V call is TRBV6-5, the J call TRBJ2-1, with 9 bases fitting TRBD1. Per the germline V gene, CDR1 is MNHEY and CDR2 is SVGAGI. The CDR3 extends over 14 amino acids. Trimming took 6 bases from V and 3 from J; bases not matched to a gene: 3. The DNA for the CDR3 is TGTGCCAGCAGCGACAGGGGGGTCTACAATGAGCAGTTCTTC. Its protein product is CASSDRGVYNEQFF.